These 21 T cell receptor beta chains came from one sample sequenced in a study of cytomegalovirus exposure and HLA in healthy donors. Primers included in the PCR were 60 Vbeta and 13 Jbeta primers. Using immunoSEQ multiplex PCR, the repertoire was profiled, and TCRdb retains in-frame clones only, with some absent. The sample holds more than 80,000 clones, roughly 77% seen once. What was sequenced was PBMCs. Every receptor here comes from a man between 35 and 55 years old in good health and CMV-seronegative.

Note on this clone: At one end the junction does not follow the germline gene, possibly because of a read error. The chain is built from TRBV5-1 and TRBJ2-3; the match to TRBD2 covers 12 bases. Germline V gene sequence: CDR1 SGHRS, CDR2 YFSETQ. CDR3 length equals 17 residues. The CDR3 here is CASSLASGGDRTDTQYF. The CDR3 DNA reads TGCGCCAGCAGTTTGGCTAGCGGGGGGGATCGCACAGATACGCAGTATTTT.

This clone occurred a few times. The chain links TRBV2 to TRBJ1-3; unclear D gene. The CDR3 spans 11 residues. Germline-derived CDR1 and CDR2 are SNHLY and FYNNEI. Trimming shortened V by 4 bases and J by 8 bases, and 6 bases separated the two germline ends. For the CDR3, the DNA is TGTGCCAGCAGTGGGGGAGACACCATATATTTT. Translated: CASSGGDTIYF. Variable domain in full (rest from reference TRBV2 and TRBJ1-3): EPEVTQTPSHQVTQMGQEVILRCVPISNHLYFYWYRQILGQKVEFLVSFYNNEISEKSEIFDDQFSVERPDGSNFTLKIRSTKLEDSAMYFCASSGGDTIYFGEGSWLTVV.

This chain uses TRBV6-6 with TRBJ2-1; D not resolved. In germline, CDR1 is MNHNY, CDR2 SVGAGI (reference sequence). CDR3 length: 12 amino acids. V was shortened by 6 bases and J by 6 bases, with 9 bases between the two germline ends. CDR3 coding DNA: TGTGCCAGCAGCGACATCCCCAATGAGCAGTTCTTC. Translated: CASSDIPNEQFF.

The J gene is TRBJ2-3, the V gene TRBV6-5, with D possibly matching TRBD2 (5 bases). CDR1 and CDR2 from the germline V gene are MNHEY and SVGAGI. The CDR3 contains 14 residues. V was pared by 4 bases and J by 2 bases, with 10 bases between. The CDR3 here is CASSSRGYTDTQYF. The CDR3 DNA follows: TGTGCCAGCAGTTCCCGGGGATACACAGATACGCAGTATTTT.

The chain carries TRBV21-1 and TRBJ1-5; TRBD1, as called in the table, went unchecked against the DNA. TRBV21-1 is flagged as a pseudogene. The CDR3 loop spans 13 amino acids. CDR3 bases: TGTGCCAGCAGCTCGACAGGGAATCAGCCCCAGCATTTT. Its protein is CASSSTGNQPQHF.

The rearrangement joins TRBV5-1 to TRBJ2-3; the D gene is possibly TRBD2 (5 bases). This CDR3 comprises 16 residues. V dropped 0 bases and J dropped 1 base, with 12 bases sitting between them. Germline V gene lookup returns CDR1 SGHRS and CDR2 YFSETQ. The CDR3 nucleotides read TGCGCCAGCAGCTTGGCGGGAAGGATTCGCACAGATACGCAGTATTTT. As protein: CASSLAGRIRTDTQYF.

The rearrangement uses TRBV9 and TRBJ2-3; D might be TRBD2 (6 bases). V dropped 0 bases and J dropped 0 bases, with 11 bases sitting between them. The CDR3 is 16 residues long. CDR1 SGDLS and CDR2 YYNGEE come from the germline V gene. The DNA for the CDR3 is TGTGCCAGCAGCGTAGTGGGGGGTACTAGCACAGATACGCAGTATTTT. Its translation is CASSVVGGTSTDTQYF.

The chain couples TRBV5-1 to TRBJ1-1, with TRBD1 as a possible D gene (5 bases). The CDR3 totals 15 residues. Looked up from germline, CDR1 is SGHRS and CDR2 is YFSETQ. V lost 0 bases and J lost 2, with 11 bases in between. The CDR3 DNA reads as TGCGCCAGCAGCTTGGAGACAGTAAGTAACACTGAAGCTTTCTTT. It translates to CASSLETVSNTEAFF.

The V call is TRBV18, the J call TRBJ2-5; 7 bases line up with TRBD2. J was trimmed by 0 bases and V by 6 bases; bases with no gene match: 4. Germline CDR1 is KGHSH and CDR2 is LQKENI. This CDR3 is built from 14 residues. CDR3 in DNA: TGTGCCAGCTCGGCGGGACTAAACCAAGAGACCCAGTACTTC. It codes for CASSAGLNQETQYF.

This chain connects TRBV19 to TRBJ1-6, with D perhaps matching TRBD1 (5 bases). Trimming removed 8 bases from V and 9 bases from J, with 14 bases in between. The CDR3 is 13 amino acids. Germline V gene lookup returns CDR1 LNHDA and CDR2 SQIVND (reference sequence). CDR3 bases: TGTGCCAGTTCGGACAATTGGAGTTCACCCCTCCACTTT. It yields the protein CASSDNWSSPLHF.

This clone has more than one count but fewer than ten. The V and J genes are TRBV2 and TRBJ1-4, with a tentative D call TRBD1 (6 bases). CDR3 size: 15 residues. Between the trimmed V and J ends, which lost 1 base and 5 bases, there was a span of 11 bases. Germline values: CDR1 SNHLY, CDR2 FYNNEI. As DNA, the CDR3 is TGTGCCAGCAGTGAAGTAGGACAGTTGAATGAAAAACTGTTTTTT. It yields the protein CASSEVGQLNEKLFF.

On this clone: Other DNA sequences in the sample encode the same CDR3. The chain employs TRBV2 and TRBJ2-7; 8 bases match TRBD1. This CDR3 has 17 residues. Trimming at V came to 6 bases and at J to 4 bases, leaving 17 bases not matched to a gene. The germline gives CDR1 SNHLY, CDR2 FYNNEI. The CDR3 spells CASRVDRGGGVVYEQYF. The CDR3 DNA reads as TGTGCCAGCAGGGTCGACAGGGGAGGAGGAGTAGTGTACGAGCAGTACTTC. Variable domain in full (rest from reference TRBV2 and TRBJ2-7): EPEVTQTPSHQVTQMGQEVILRCVPISNHLYFYWYRQILGQKVEFLVSFYNNEISEKSEIFDDQFSVERPDGSNFTLKIRSTKLEDSAMYFCASRVDRGGGVVYEQYFGPGTRLTVT.

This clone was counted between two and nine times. The CDR3 loop reads CASSQTRDGREQYF. The CDR3 bases are TGCGCCAGCAGCCAAACCCGTGATGGGCGCGAGCAGTACTTC. The chain joins TRBV4-1 to TRBJ2-7; the D is unclear. CDR3 length: 14 residues. Germline-derived CDR1 and CDR2 are MGHRA and YSYEKL. Trimming shortened V by 2 bases and J by 6 bases, and 14 bases separated the two germline ends.

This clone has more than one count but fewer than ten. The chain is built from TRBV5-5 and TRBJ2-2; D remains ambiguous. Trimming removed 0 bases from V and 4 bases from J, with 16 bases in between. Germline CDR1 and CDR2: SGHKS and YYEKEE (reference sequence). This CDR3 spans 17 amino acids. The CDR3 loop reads CASSLEQRLIVTGELFF. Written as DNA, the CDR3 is TGTGCCAGCAGCTTGGAGCAGCGCTTGATCGTCACCGGGGAGCTGTTTTTT.

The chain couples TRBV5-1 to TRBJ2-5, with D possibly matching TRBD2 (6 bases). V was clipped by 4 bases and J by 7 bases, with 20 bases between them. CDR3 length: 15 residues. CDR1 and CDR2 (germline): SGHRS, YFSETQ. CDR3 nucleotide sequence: TGCGCCAGCAGCCCAGGCGCGGGGCGCCGGGGGACCCAGTACTTC. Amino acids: CASSPGAGRRGTQYF.

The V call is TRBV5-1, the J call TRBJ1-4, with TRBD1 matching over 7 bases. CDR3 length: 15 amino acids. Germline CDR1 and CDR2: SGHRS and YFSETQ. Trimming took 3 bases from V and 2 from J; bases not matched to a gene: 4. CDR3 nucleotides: TGCGCCAGCAGCTCCCAGGGGGTTACTAATGAAAAACTGTTTTTT. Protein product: CASSSQGVTNEKLFF.

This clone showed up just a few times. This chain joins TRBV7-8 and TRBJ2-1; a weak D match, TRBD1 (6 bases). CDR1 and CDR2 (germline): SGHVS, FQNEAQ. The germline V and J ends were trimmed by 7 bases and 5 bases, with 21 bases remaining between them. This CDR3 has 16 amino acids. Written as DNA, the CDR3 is TGTGCCAGCACCCTAGCCCCGCAGGGGACAAACAATGAGCAGTTCTTC. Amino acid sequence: CASTLAPQGTNNEQFF.

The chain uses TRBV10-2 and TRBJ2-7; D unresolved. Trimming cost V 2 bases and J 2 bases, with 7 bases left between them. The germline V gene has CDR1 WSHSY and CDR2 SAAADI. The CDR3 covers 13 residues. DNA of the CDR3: TGCGCCAGCAGTGAGAACAGAGCCTACGAGCAGTACTTC. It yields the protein CASSENRAYEQYF.

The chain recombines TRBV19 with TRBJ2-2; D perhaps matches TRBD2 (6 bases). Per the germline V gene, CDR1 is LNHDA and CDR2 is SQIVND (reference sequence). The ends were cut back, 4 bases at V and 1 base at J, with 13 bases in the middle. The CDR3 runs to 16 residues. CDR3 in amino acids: CASSTPGRGNTGELFF. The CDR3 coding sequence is TGTGCCAGTAGTACGCCCGGGCGGGGGAACACCGGGGAGCTGTTTTTT.

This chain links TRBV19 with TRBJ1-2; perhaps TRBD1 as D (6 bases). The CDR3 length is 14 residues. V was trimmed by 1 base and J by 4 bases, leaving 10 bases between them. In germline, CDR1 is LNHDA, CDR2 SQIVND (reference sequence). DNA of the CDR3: TGTGCCAGTAGTATAGCCCGGGACACCTATGGCTACACCTTC. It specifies CASSIARDTYGYTF.

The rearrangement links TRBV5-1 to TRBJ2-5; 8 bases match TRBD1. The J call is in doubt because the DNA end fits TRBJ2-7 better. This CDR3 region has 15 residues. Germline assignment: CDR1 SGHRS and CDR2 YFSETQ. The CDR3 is CASSLSGGPSYEQYF. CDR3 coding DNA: TGCGCCAGCAGCCTTTCAGGGGGCCCATCCTACGAGCAGTACTTC.